This TCR beta chain was sequenced during a study of T cell responses to AZD1222 COVID-19 vaccine. Overall study findings and caveats: Among spike-specific TCRs, nearly half reportedly target unmutated variant regions.

Clones were read by immunoSEQ multiplex PCR, and TCRdb kept only the in-frame ones, dropping some. The sample has under 110,000 clones; roughly nine tenths are singletons. Per germline, CDR1 SGHAT and CDR2 FQNNGV. This CDR3 has 13 residues. Trimming removed 1 base from V and 1 base from J, with 5 bases in between. As for this clone: Antigen: not known.

The sample in question was peripheral blood, obtained on day 0 of AZD1222 vaccination. The chain links TRBV11-2 to TRBJ2-7; no reliable D call. The clonotype originates from an adult in good health. The CDR3 DNA reads as TGTGCCAGCAGCTTAGCCACTTCCTACGAGCAGTACTTC. This sequence encodes CASSLATSYEQYF.